A single sample gave rise to the 9 T cell receptor beta chains below, sequenced in a study of T cells in Graves' hyperthyroidism and ophthalmopathy. Amplified TCR beta CDR3 regions derived from RNA transcripts. The HTBI primer set was used in a first-round RT-PCR of the TCR CDR3. TCRdb fed the multiplex PCR reads into MiXCR, producing one record per CDR3 protein. The data show more than 350,000 distinct CDR3 sequences, 15% seen once. The sample taken for sequencing was blood. These TCRs come from an older woman with Graves' ophthalmopathy.

This clonotype was detected many times. The chain has TRBV5-1 and TRBJ2-3, with D possibly being TRBD1 (7 bases). Germline CDR1 is SGHRS and CDR2 is YFSETQ. The length of the CDR3 is 14 residues. The V end lost 6 bases, the J end lost 4 bases, and 15 bases lay between the germline ends. The CDR3 DNA is TGCGCCAGCATCCCGCAGGGGGGTGCAGATACGCAGTATTTT. Translated: CASIPQGGADTQYF.

This clonotype was counted between two and nine times. The rearrangement joins TRBV12-3 or TRBV12-4 to TRBJ1-6; the D gene is possibly TRBD1 (6 bases). The V and J ends lost 3 bases and 5 bases respectively, with 8 bases between them. The CDR3 has 14 residues. The CDR3 reads CASSFAGDNSPLHF. Here the CDR3 DNA reads TGTGCCAGCAGTTTTGCAGGGGATAATTCACCCCTCCACTTT.

This clonotype was counted many times. The rearrangement links TRBV30 to TRBJ1-2; no reliable D call. From germline, CDR1 is GTSNPN and CDR2 SVGIG (reference sequence). The CDR3 is 14 residues long. V gave up 7 bases and J gave up 2 bases, with 17 bases separating them. CDR3 protein: CALTPGRANYGYTF. The CDR3 DNA follows: TGTGCCTTGACCCCCGGGAGGGCCAACTATGGCTACACCTTC.

This clonotype was detected once. The chain recombines TRBV27 with TRBJ2-7, with TRBD2 identical over 11 bases. Trimming cost V 4 bases and J 2 bases; bases outside gene matches: 7. The CDR3 spans 16 residues. Germline loops: CDR1 MNHEY, CDR2 SMNVEV (reference sequence). CDR3 protein: CASSWTSGSITYEQYF. CDR3 in DNA: TGTGCCAGCAGTTGGACTAGCGGGTCCATCACCTACGAGCAGTACTTC.

Worth noting for this clonotype: A read error is possible here, since a much larger clone lies one base away. The V and J genes are TRBV15 and TRBJ2-6, with TRBD2 matching 7 bases. There are 18 residues in the CDR3. J gave up 2 bases and V 0 bases, and 7 bases lay outside the gene matches. Germline V gene sequence: CDR1 LNHNV, CDR2 YYDKDF (reference sequence). CDR3 in amino acids: CATSRDPGGHTGANVLTF. The CDR3 DNA is TGTGCCACCAGCAGAGACCCGGGAGGACATACTGGGGCCAACGTCCTGACTTTC.

This clonotype was counted many times. The rearrangement joins TRBV6-6 to TRBJ2-3; 9 bases line up with TRBD2. Germline V gene sequence: CDR1 MNHNY, CDR2 SVGAGI (reference sequence). Trimming cost V 0 bases and J 3 bases; bases outside gene matches: 19. This CDR3 is 21 amino acids long. CDR3 DNA: TGTGCCAGCAGTTACTCGATCTTCGGAAGCGGGAGGCGAGGGGAAACAGATACGCAGTATTTT. Its translation: CASSYSIFGSGRRGETDTQYF.

This clonotype was picked up a small number of times. This chain uses TRBV27 with TRBJ1-4; no clear D. V lost 5 bases, J lost 8 bases, and 12 bases lay in between. The CDR3 has 13 residues. Germline V lookup: CDR1 MNHEY, CDR2 SMNVEV (reference sequence). The CDR3 nucleotides are TGTGCCAGCAGTCCCCGTAATGGGGAAAAACTGTTTTTT. Its protein is CASSPRNGEKLFF.

At least ten counts were recorded for this clonotype. This chain joins TRBV27 and TRBJ2-3, with D perhaps TRBD1 (5 bases). Trimming took 2 bases from V and 0 from J, leaving 9 bases between them. The CDR3 loop spans 15 amino acids. Germline CDR1 reads MNHEY; CDR2 reads SMNVEV (reference sequence). The CDR3 DNA reads TGTGCCAGCAGTTTAACCAGGGTGAGCACAGATACGCAGTATTTT. Translating it yields CASSLTRVSTDTQYF.

The chain joins TRBV19 to TRBJ1-2, with 7 bases aligning to TRBD1. The junction had 9 bases not matched to a gene; V was cut back by 6 bases and J by 2 bases. CDR1 and CDR2 from the germline V gene are LNHDA and SQIVND (reference sequence). The CDR3 extends over 15 amino acids. In nucleotides, the CDR3 is TGTGCCAGTAGCTTATCCGGGACAGCCAACTATGGCTACACCTTC. Amino acid sequence: CASSLSGTANYGYTF.